This TCR beta chain is from a study of T cells in Graves' hyperthyroidism and ophthalmopathy. This clonotype has a count of ten or more. What it binds is unknown. Diagnostic assessment was based on clinical symptoms, serum thyroxine and TRAb, thyroid ultrasound and orbital computed tomography. Findings and caveats of the study: With a median lead of around 5.9 months before onset, the model predicted ophthalmopathy.

TCR beta CDR3 sequences were amplified from RNA transcripts. The HTBI primer set was used in a first-round RT-PCR of the TCR CDR3. Using its own MiXCR run on the multiplex PCR reads, TCRdb lists one record per CDR3 protein. Among 400,000 to 500,000 distinct CDR3 sequences listed, 12% to 15% were seen once. The receptor comes from a woman between 18 and 29 years old with Graves' hyperthyroidism. Material: blood.

The CDR3 loop is CASSHSTGFYGYTF. As DNA, the CDR3 is TGTGCCAGCAGCCACTCGACAGGGTTCTATGGCTACACCTTC. The gene calls are TRBV3-1 and TRBJ1-2; 7 bases are shared with TRBD1. V lost 3 bases to trimming and J lost 4 bases; unmatched junction nucleotides: 5. This CDR3 region has 14 residues. Germline V CDR1 and CDR2: LGHDT, YNNKEL (reference sequence).